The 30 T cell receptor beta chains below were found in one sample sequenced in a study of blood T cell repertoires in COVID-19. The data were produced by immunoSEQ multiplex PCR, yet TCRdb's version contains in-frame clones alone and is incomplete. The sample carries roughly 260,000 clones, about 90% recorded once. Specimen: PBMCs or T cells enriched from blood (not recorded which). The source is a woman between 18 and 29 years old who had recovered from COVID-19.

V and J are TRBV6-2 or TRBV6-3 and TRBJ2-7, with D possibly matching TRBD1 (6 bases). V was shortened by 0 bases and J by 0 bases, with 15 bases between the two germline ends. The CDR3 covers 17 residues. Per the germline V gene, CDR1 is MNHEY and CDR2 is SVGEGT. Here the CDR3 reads CASSYSMTGQPSYEQYF. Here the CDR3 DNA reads TGTGCCAGCAGTTACTCGATGACCGGACAGCCCTCCTACGAGCAGTACTTC.

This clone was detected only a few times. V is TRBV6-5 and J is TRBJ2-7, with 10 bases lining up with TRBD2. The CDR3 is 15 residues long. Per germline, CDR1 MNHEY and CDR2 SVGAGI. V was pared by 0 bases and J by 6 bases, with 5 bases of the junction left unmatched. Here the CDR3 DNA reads TGTGCCAGCAGTTACTCTAAGCGGGGGGGCGCCGAGCAGTACTTC. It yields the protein CASSYSKRGGAEQYF.

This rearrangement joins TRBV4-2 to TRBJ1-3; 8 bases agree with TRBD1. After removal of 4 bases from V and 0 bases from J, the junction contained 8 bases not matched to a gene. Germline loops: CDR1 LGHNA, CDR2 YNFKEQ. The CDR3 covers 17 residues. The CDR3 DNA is TGTGCCAGCAGCCGTAACCAGGGGGCACTCTCTGGAAACACCATATATTTT. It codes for CASSRNQGALSGNTIYF.

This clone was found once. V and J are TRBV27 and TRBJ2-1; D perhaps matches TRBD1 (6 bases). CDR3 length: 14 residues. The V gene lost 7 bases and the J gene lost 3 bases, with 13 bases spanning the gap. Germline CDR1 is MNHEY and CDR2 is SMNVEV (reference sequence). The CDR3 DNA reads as TGTGCCAGCAAGGGGGTCCAGAACTACAATGAGCAGTTCTTC. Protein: CASKGVQNYNEQFF.

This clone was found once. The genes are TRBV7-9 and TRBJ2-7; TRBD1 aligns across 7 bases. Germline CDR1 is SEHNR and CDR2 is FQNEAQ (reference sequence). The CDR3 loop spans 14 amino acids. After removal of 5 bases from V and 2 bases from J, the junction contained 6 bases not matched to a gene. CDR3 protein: CASSGPGQPYEQYF. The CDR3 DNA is TGTGCCAGCAGCGGACCGGGACAGCCCTACGAGCAGTACTTC.

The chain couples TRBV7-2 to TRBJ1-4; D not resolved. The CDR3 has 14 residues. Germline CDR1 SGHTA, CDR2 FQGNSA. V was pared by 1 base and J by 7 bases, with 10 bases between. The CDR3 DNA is TGTGCCAGCAGCTTAGGGAGGTCGTTTGAAAAACTGTTTTTT. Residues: CASSLGRSFEKLFF.

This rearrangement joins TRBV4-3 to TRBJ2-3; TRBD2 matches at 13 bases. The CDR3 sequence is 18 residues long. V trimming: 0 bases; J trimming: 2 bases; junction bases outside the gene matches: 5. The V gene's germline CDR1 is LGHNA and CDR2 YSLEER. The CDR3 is CASSQDGTSGATTDTQYF. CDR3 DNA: TGCGCCAGCAGCCAAGACGGGACTAGCGGGGCCACCACAGATACGCAGTATTTT.

The CDR3 nucleotides are TGTGCCAGCAGCACGTGGGAGGTCTACGAGCAGTACTTC. Its translation is CASSTWEVYEQYF. The genes are TRBV28 and TRBJ2-7; D possibly corresponds to TRBD2 (6 bases). Trimming stripped 6 bases from V and 3 bases from J, with 12 bases between. This CDR3 comprises 13 residues. Germline CDR1 is MDHEN and CDR2 is SYDVKM.

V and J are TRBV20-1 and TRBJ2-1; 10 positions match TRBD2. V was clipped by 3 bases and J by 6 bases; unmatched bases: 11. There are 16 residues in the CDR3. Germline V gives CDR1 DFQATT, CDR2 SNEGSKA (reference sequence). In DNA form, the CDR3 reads TGCAGTGCTAGTGGAGAGCGGGGGGGCGACATCAATGAGCAGTTCTTC. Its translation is CSASGERGGDINEQFF.

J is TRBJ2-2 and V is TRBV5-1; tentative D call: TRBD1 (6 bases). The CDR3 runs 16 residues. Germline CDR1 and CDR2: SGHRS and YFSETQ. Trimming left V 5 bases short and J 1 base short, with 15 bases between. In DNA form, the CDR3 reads TGCGCCAGCAGGGGGGCCCCCGTAGAGAACACCGGGGAGCTGTTTTTT. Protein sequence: CASRGAPVENTGELFF. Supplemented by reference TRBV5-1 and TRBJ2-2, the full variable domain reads KAGVTQTPRYLIKTRGQQVTLSCSPISGHRSVSWYQQTPGQGLQFLFEYFSETQRNKGNFPGRFSGRQFSNSRSEMNVSTLELGDSALYLCASRGAPVENTGELFFGEGSRLTVL.

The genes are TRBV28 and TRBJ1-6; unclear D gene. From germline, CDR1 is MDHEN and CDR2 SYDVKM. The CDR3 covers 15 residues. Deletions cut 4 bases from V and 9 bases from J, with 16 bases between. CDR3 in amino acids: CASSYQPLWASPLHF. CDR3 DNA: TGTGCCAGCAGTTATCAACCCCTTTGGGCTTCACCCCTCCACTTT.

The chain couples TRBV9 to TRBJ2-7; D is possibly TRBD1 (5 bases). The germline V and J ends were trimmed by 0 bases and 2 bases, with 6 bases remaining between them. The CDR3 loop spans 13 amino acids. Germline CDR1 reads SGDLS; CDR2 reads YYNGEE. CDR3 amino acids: CASSVEDTYEQYF. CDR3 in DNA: TGTGCCAGCAGCGTAGAGGACACCTACGAGCAGTACTTC.

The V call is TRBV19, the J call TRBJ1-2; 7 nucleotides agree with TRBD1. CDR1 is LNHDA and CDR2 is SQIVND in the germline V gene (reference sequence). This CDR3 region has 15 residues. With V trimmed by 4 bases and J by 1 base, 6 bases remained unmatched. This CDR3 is CASSTTGYVNYGYTF. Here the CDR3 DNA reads TGTGCCAGTAGTACGACAGGGTACGTTAACTATGGCTACACCTTC.

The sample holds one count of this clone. The CDR3 coding sequence is TGTGCCAGCACCCTCTCATGGAGCTCCTACAATGAGCAGTTCTTC. Translating it yields CASTLSWSSYNEQFF. V and J are TRBV28 and TRBJ2-1; no clear D. V lost 7 bases and J 0 bases, leaving 13 bases between the germline ends. The length of the CDR3 is 15 residues. Germline V gene data show CDR1 as MDHEN and CDR2 as SYDVKM.

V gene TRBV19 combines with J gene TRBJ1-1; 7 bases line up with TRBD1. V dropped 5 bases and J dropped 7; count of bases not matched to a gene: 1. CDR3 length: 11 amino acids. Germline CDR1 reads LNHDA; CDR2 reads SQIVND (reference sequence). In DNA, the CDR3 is TGTGCCAGTAGTCAGGGGGGTGAAGCTTTCTTT. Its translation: CASSQGGEAFF.

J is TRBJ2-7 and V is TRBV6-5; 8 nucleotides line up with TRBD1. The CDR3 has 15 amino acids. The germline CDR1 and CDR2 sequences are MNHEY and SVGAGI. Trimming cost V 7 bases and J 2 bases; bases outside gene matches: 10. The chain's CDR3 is CASMDRGTGTYEQYF. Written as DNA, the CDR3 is TGTGCCAGCATGGACCGCGGGACAGGAACCTACGAGCAGTACTTC.

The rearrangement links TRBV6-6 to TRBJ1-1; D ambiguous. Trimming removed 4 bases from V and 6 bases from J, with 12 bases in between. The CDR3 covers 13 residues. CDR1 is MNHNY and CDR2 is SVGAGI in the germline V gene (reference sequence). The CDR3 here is CASSFQPGAEAFF. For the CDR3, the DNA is TGTGCCAGCAGTTTCCAGCCCGGGGCTGAAGCTTTCTTT.

CDR3 amino acids: CASSLGGLIETQYF. The CDR3 DNA reads TGCGCCAGCAGCCTCGGAGGATTAATAGAGACCCAGTACTTC. The chain has TRBV4-1 and TRBJ2-5; possibly TRBD2 for D (5 bases). The germline V gene encodes CDR1 MGHRA and CDR2 YSYEKL. CDR3 length: 14 amino acids. V lost 4 bases and J lost 4, with 13 bases in between.

The CDR3 DNA reads TGTGCCAGCAGTTTAGGTACGGGGGGCCGCAACACTGAAGCTTTCTTT. Protein product: CASSLGTGGRNTEAFF. The chain has TRBV27 and TRBJ1-1; D might be TRBD1 (6 bases). There are 16 residues in the CDR3. Looked up from germline, CDR1 is MNHEY and CDR2 is SMNVEV (reference sequence). Trimming cost V 2 bases and J 2 bases, with 15 bases left between them.

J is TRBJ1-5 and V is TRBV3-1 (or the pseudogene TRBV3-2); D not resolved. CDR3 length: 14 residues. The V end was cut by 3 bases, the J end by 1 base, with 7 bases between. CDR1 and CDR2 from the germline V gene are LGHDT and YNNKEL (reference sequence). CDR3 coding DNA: TGTGCCAGCAGCCAGTCAGTAAGCAATCAGCCCCAGCATTTT. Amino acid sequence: CASSQSVSNQPQHF.

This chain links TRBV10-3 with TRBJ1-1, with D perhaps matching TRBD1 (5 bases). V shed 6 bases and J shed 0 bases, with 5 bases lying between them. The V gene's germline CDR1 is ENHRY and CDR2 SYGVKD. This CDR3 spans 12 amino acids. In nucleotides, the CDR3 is TGTGCCATCAGGGACATGAACACTGAAGCTTTCTTT. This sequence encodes CAIRDMNTEAFF.

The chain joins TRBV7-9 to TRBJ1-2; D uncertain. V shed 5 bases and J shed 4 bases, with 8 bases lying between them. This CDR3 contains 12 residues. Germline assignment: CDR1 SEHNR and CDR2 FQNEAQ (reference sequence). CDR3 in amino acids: CASSREGYGYTF. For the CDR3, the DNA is TGTGCCAGCAGCCGGGAGGGCTATGGCTACACCTTC. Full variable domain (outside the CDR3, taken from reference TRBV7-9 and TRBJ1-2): DTGVSQNPRHKITKRGQNVTFRCDPISEHNRLYWYRQTLGQGPEFLTYFQNEAQLEKSRLLSDRFSAERPKGSFSTLEIQRTEQGDSAMYLCASSREGYGYTFGSGTRLTVV.

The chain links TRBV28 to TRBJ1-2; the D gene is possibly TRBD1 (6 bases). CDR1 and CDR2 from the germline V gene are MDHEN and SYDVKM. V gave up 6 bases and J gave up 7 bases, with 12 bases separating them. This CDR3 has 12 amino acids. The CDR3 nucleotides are TGTGCCAGCAGCCGTGGGGGCGGTGGCTACACCTTC. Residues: CASSRGGGGYTF.

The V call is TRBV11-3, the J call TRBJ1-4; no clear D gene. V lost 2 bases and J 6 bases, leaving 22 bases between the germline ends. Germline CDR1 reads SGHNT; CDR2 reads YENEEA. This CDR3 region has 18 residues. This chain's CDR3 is CASSLSKFGEYIDEKLFF. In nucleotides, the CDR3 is TGTGCCAGCAGCTTATCAAAGTTCGGGGAATATATCGATGAAAAACTGTTTTTT.

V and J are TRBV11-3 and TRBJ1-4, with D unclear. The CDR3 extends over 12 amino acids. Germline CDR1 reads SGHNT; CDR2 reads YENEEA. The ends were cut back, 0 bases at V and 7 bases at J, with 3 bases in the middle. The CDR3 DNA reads TGTGCCAGCAGCTTAGACGGTGAAAAACTGTTTTTT. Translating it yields CASSLDGEKLFF.

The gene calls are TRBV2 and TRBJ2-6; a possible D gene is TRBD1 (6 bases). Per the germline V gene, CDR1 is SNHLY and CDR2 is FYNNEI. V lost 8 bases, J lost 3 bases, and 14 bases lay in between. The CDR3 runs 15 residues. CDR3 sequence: CASRTAPSGANVLTF. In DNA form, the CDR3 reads TGTGCCAGCCGGACAGCACCCAGTGGGGCCAACGTCCTGACTTTC.

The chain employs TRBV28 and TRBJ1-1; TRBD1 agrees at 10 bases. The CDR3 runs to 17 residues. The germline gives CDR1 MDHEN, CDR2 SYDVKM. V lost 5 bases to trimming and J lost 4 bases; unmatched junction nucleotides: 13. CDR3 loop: CASSDQTGGPSATEAFF. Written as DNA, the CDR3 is TGTGCCAGCAGTGATCAGACAGGGGGCCCGTCGGCCACTGAAGCTTTCTTT.

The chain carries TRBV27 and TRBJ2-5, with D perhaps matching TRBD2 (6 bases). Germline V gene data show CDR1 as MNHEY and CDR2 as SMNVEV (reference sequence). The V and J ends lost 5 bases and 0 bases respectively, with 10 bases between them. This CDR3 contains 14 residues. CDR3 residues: CASSQTGDQETQYF. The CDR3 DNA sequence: TGTGCCAGCAGTCAAACGGGGGACCAAGAGACCCAGTACTTC.

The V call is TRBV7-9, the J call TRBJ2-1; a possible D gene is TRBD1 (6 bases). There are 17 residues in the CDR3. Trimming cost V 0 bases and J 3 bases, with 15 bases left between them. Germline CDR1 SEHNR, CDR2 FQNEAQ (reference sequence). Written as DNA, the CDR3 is TGTGCCAGCAGCTTAGCTTCTCAGGGGCCTATCTACAATGAGCAGTTCTTC. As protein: CASSLASQGPIYNEQFF.

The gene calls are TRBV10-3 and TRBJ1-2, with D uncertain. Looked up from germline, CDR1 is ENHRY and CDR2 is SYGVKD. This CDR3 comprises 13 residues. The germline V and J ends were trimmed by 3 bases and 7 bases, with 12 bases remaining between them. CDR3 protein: CAISDGHVFGYTF. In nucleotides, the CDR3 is TGTGCCATCAGTGATGGGCATGTTTTTGGCTACACCTTC.